The T cell receptor (beta chain) described here comes from a study of blood T cell repertoires in COVID-19. For the study at large: Acute and convalescent COVID-19 specimens originated in the United States, Italy and Spain. In each case, the material was cDNA or gDNA derived from T cells, B-cell-depleted T cells, or PBMCs.

TCRdb's table, derived via immunoSEQ multiplex PCR, lists solely in-frame clones and lacks some. Of 200,000 to 250,000 clones in the sample, approximately 80% are singletons; the top ten hold approximately 10%. Input material: peripheral blood. This clonotype was sampled from a woman older than 75 with COVID-19, enrolled during active disease.

The CDR3 nucleotides are TGTGCCAGCAGCACGGAGGGGGGGCGAAATCAGCCCCAGCATTTT. Translated, it gives CASSTEGGRNQPQHF. V usage is TRBV5-4 and J usage is TRBJ1-5; D might be TRBD1 (6 bases). This CDR3 contains 15 residues. V lost 4 bases and J 4 bases, leaving 15 bases between the germline ends. Per germline, CDR1 SGHNT and CDR2 YYREEE (reference sequence).